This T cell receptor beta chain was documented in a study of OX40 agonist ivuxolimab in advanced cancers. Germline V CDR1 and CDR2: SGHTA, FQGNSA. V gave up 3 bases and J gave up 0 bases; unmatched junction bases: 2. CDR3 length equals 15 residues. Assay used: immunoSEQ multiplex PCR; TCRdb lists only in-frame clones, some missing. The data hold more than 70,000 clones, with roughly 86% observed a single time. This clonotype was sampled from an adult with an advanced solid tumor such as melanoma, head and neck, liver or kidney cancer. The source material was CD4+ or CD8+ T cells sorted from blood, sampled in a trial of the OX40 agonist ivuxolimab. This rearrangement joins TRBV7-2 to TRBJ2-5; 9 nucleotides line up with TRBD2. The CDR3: CASSFQRGDQETQYF. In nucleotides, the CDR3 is TGTGCCAGCAGCTTCCAGCGGGGGGACCAAGAGACCCAGTACTTC.